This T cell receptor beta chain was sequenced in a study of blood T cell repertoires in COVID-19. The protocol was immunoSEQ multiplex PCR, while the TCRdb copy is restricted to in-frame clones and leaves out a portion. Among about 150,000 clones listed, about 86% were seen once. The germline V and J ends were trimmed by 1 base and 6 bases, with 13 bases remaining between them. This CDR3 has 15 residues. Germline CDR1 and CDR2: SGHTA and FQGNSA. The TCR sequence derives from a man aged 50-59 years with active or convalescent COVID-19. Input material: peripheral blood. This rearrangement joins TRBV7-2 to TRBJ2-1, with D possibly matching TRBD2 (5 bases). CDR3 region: CASSLGGERFNEQFF. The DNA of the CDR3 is TGTGCCAGCAGCTTAGGGGGAGAGCGGTTCAATGAGCAGTTCTTC.